This T cell receptor beta chain originates from a study of blood T cell repertoires in COVID-19. Study in general: T cells, B-cell-depleted T cells, or PBMCs provided the cDNA or gDNA that served as material.

Original processing methods: Reference gene primer amplification gave nucleated cell count estimates. Clones were read by immunoSEQ multiplex PCR, and TCRdb kept only the in-frame ones, dropping some. The DNA gave D and trimming, while V, J and clone size come from that table. This table has some 250,000 clones, 86% appearing once. The CDR3 contains 16 residues. V was clipped by 0 bases and J by 2 bases, with 14 bases between them. CDR1 is LGHNA, CDR2 YSLEER, per germline. The sequencing input was peripheral blood. The chain joins TRBV4-3 to TRBJ2-7, with D maybe TRBD2 (5 bases). This TCR was recovered from a man in his 60s with acute or convalescent COVID-19. As DNA, the CDR3 is TGCGCCAGCAGCCAAGATACGGGGTCGCAGGCCTACGAGCAGTACTTC. Its translation is CASSQDTGSQAYEQYF.